This T cell receptor (beta chain) was captured in a study of spatial heterogeneity in lung cancer. The CDR3 spans 14 residues. Germline V gene data show CDR1 as DFQATT and CDR2 as SNEGSKA (reference sequence). With 1 base removed from V and 7 bases from J, the gap between germline ends came to 11 bases. This clonotype has a count of ten or more. TCRdb passed the 5' RACE reads through MiXCR, listing each CDR3 protein once. The sample carries roughly 30,000 distinct CDR3 sequences, 10% recorded once. Time point: blood at routine non-recurrence follow-up after resection. This chain uses TRBV20-1 with TRBJ1-6; D is unresolved. This material consisted of PBMCs, taken at follow-up. This clonotype was sampled from a female donor with early-stage non-small cell lung cancer. CDR3 nucleotide sequence: TGCAGTGCTAGAGCAGAGGGATGGAATTCACCCCTCCACTTT. Amino acids: CSARAEGWNSPLHF.